This T cell receptor beta chain is from a study of T cell repertoires in cytomegalovirus infection. Study summary: Indications of both CMV infection and matching HLA type were provided by public TCR beta signatures.

Overall study findings and caveats: Ex vivo, HLA-C-restricted CMV-specific TCR beta clonotypes prevailed over the rest of the response. There were carriers of CMV plus the relevant HLA, and cumulative public TCR beta family frequency identified them.

From the reads, TCRdb called clonotypes with MiXCR, one entry per CDR3 protein. The sample contains almost 550,000 distinct CDR3 sequences, 16% of which appear only once. This CDR3 region has 12 residues. The V end lost 3 bases, the J end lost 4 bases, and 7 bases lay between the germline ends. Germline-derived CDR1 and CDR2 are MNHEY and SVGEGT. On this clonotype itself: No antigen is known for it.

Input material: CD8+ T cells from PBMCs. The receptor was isolated from a human donor in good health (CMV status not recorded). Some clones in this sample may be carry-over from other donors' samples. The chain links TRBV6-2 or TRBV6-3 to TRBJ2-7, with unresolved D. The CDR3 DNA reads as TGTGCCAGCAGTTATCTCTTTTACGAGCAGTACTTC. Protein sequence: CASSYLFYEQYF.